The present entry profiles one T cell receptor (beta chain) with its context. Method: immunoSEQ multiplex PCR; TCRdb's copy keeps in-frame clones and lacks some. The table includes 90,000 to 150,000 clones, 87% detected once. These data originate in a study of T cell responses to AZD1222 COVID-19 vaccine. The V end was cut by 3 bases, the J end by 7 bases, with 12 bases between. This CDR3 spans 13 amino acids. Germline loops: CDR1 LNHDA, CDR2 SQIVND (reference sequence). The material sequenced was peripheral blood, taken on day 0 of AZD1222 vaccination. The clonotype comes from an adult in good health. The chain links TRBV19 to TRBJ2-5; TRBD2 might be the D (5 bases). In DNA, the CDR3 is TGTGCCAGTAGTATCCCTGGGAGCGGGACCCAGTACTTC. Translation gives CASSIPGSGTQYF.